This is a list of T cell receptor beta chains from one sample in a study of blood T cells in healthy people across ages. In TCRdb, the 5' RACE reads were re-called with MiXCR into one record per CDR3 protein. The sample has approximately 800,000 distinct CDR3 sequences, 25% to 30% seen once. These same records also appear under a second study, on T cells of mothers and their children.

The sample comprised blood. The source of these receptors is a boy younger than 18 in good health. Each CDR3 is given with its conserved first and last residue. The D gene is left open where the match is weak. Part of the rows lack a size; the others show once, few, many or a class for expanded clones.

V: TRBV4-2
D: TRBD2
size: -
J: TRBJ2-5
CDR3: CASSQEVVAGVQETQYF
DNA: TGTGCCAGCAGCCAAGAGGTGGTAGCGGGGGTCCAAGAGACCCAGTACTTC

V: TRBV10-3
D: TRBD1
size: few
J: TRBJ2-7
CDR3: CATRKTGTGGPGEQYF
DNA: TGTGCCACCCGAAAGACCGGGACAGGGGGACCTGGGGAGCAGTACTTC

V: TRBV5-1
D: TRBD2
size: -
J: TRBJ2-1
CDR3: CASSLAGGEPYNEQFF
DNA: TGCGCCAGCAGCTTGGCCGGGGGGGAACCCTACAATGAGCAGTTCTTC

V: TRBV29-1
D: TRBD2
size: -
J: TRBJ2-3
CDR3: CSVETAGDSTDTQYF
DNA: TGCAGTGTTGAGACAGCGGGGGACTCCACAGATACGCAGTATTTT

V: TRBV6-5
D: -
size: few
J: TRBJ2-3
CDR3: CASSSRGRGTDTQYF
DNA: TGTGCCAGCAGTTCCAGGGGGAGGGGCACAGATACGCAGTATTTT

V: TRBV19
D: -
size: many
J: TRBJ1-1
CDR3: CASRDRGTDTEAFF
DNA: TGTGCCAGCCGAGATAGGGGCACTGACACTGAAGCTTTCTTT

V: TRBV2
D: -
size: few
J: TRBJ1-1
CDR3: CASKSRTNLNTEAFF
DNA: TGTGCCAGCAAATCTAGGACTAACTTGAACACTGAAGCTTTCTTT

V: TRBV20-1
D: -
size: -
J: TRBJ2-5
CDR3: CSARGVTQETQYF
DNA: TGCAGTGCTAGAGGTGTTACCCAAGAGACCCAGTACTTC

V: TRBV9
D: TRBD2
size: few
J: TRBJ2-7
CDR3: CASSTRTSGGEQYF
DNA: TGTGCCAGCAGCACCCGGACTAGCGGGGGCGAGCAGTACTTC

V: TRBV10-3
D: TRBD1
size: -
J: TRBJ2-5
CDR3: CAISESGQGVEYF
DNA: TGTGCCATCAGTGAGTCGGGACAGGGAGTGGAGTACTTC

V: TRBV28
D: -
size: -
J: TRBJ2-1
CDR3: CASSSRQEQFF
DNA: TGTGCCAGCAGTTCGAGACAAGAGCAGTTCTTC

V: TRBV12-3/TRBV12-4
D: -
size: -
J: TRBJ2-7
CDR3: CASSMARTGETYEQYF
DNA: TGTGCCAGCAGTATGGCAAGGACTGGCGAGACCTACGAGCAGTACTTC

V: TRBV7-3
D: TRBD1
size: -
J: TRBJ1-2
CDR3: CASSLTDRGVGYTF
DNA: TGTGCCAGCAGCTTAACGGACAGGGGGGTTGGCTACACCTTC

V: TRBV10-3
D: -
size: -
J: TRBJ2-1
CDR3: CAISGVRRDEQFF
DNA: TGTGCCATCAGTGGGGTGCGGAGGGATGAGCAGTTCTTC

V: TRBV29-1
D: TRBD1
size: -
J: TRBJ1-2
CDR3: CSVDDRGGYTF
DNA: TGCAGCGTTGATGACAGGGGCGGCTACACCTTC

V: TRBV3-1
D: -
size: -
J: TRBJ2-5
CDR3: CASSQDTRGAETQYF
DNA: TGTGCCAGCAGCCAAGATACCAGGGGAGCAGAGACCCAGTACTTC

V: TRBV9
D: -
size: -
J: TRBJ2-7
CDR3: CASSTGTSQRNNYEQYF
DNA: TGTGCCAGCAGTACCGGGACTTCCCAACGGAATAACTACGAGCAGTACTTC

V: TRBV12-3/TRBV12-4
D: -
size: many
J: TRBJ2-5
CDR3: CASTWGETQYF
DNA: TGTGCCAGTACGTGGGGAGAGACCCAGTACTTC

V: TRBV6-1
D: -
size: -
J: TRBJ2-4
CDR3: CASSEARGAPKNIQYF
DNA: TGTGCCAGCAGTGAAGCTCGGGGGGCCCCCAAAAACATTCAGTACTTC

V: TRBV6-5
D: TRBD1
size: few
J: TRBJ2-7
CDR3: CASGLLTGTYEQYF
DNA: TGTGCCAGCGGTTTGCTGACAGGGACCTACGAGCAGTACTTC

V: TRBV2
D: -
size: few
J: TRBJ2-1
CDR3: CASTGNNEQFF
DNA: TGTGCCAGCACGGGGAACAATGAGCAGTTCTTC

V: TRBV5-1
D: -
size: -
J: TRBJ2-3
CDR3: CASSFVVRDTQYF
DNA: TGCGCCAGCAGCTTCGTGGTCAGGGATACGCAGTATTTT

V: TRBV2
D: -
size: few
J: TRBJ2-2
CDR3: CASSEYRLATNTGELFF
DNA: TGTGCCAGCAGTGAATATCGTCTAGCGACGAACACCGGGGAGCTGTTTTTT

V: TRBV7-9
D: -
size: -
J: TRBJ2-3
CDR3: CASSSPGVGTDTQYF
DNA: TGTGCCAGCAGCTCGCCGGGAGTGGGCACAGATACGCAGTATTTT

V: TRBV7-2
D: TRBD2
size: once
J: TRBJ2-3
CDR3: CASSSGLAIDTQYF
DNA: TGTGCCAGCAGCTCGGGACTAGCGATAGATACGCAGTATTTT

V: TRBV5-1
D: TRBD2
size: -
J: TRBJ2-5
CDR3: CASSLAARGGHQTQYF
DNA: TGCGCCAGCAGCTTGGCCGCGCGGGGGGGCCATCAGACCCAGTACTTC

V: TRBV28
D: TRBD1
size: -
J: TRBJ1-2
CDR3: CASQTGGSLYGYTF
DNA: TGTGCCAGCCAGACAGGGGGATCCCTTTATGGCTACACCTTC

V: TRBV24-1
D: -
size: -
J: TRBJ2-7
CDR3: CATVAGGMWYEQYF
DNA: TGTGCCACCGTTGCTGGGGGAATGTGGTACGAGCAGTACTTC

V: TRBV5-1
D: -
size: few
J: TRBJ2-1
CDR3: CASSQNPGIGDNEQFF
DNA: TGCGCCAGCAGCCAAAATCCCGGGATAGGGGACAATGAGCAGTTCTTC

V: TRBV7-6
D: TRBD1
size: -
J: TRBJ2-3
CDR3: CASSLGQGLADTQYF
DNA: TGTGCCAGCAGCTTAGGACAGGGATTGGCAGATACGCAGTATTTT

V: TRBV5-1
D: -
size: once
J: TRBJ2-1
CDR3: CASSTLTSNEQFF
DNA: TGCGCCAGCAGCACCCTAACGTCAAATGAGCAGTTCTTC

V: TRBV6-1
D: -
size: -
J: TRBJ2-1
CDR3: CASKVGPGSSYNEQFF
DNA: TGTGCCAGCAAAGTAGGGCCAGGGAGCTCCTACAATGAGCAGTTCTTC

V: TRBV2
D: TRBD1
size: few
J: TRBJ1-6
CDR3: CASSEGPGGAKVRRSPLHF
DNA: TGTGCCAGCAGTGAGGGACCAGGGGGCGCAAAAGTTAGAAGGTCACCCCTCCACTTT

V: TRBV18
D: -
size: few
J: TRBJ2-2
CDR3: CASSPQGGLSLNTGELFF
DNA: TGTGCCAGCTCACCTCAGGGTGGCCTTTCCCTCAACACCGGGGAGCTGTTTTTT

V: TRBV12-3/TRBV12-4
D: -
size: few
J: TRBJ1-2
CDR3: CASSYNRIDGYTF
DNA: TGTGCCAGCAGTTATAACAGAATTGATGGCTACACCTTC

V: TRBV9
D: -
size: -
J: TRBJ1-3
CDR3: CASSVATGGKTGNTIYF
DNA: TGTGCCAGCAGCGTAGCGACGGGGGGAAAAACTGGAAACACCATATATTTT

V: TRBV5-1
D: TRBD1
size: once
J: TRBJ1-4
CDR3: CASSPPGQGAWDHEKLFF
DNA: TGCGCCAGTAGCCCTCCGGGACAGGGGGCATGGGATCATGAAAAACTGTTTTTT

V: TRBV12-3/TRBV12-4
D: TRBD1
size: few
J: TRBJ2-5
CDR3: CASSPTTGEETQYF
DNA: TGTGCCAGCAGCCCAACGACAGGGGAAGAGACCCAGTACTTC

V: TRBV5-1
D: TRBD2
size: -
J: TRBJ2-1
CDR3: CASRVTAGAGENEQFF
DNA: TGCGCCAGCAGGGTGACAGCGGGGGCCGGGGAAAATGAGCAGTTCTTC

V: TRBV29-1
D: -
size: few
J: TRBJ2-5
CDR3: CSGKLEWGTQYF
DNA: TGCAGCGGGAAACTAGAATGGGGGACCCAGTACTTC

V: TRBV7-2
D: -
size: -
J: TRBJ2-7
CDR3: CASSLGWSRGLRSYEQYF
DNA: TGTGCCAGCAGCCTGGGATGGAGCCGGGGCCTAAGGTCCTACGAGCAGTACTTC

V: TRBV5-1
D: -
size: -
J: TRBJ2-4
CDR3: CASSYARGPIQYF
DNA: TGCGCCAGCAGCTATGCACGGGGGCCCATTCAGTACTTC

V: TRBV10-3
D: TRBD1
size: -
J: TRBJ2-1
CDR3: CAISGSVDREDNEQFF
DNA: TGTGCCATCAGTGGGTCTGTGGACAGGGAGGACAATGAGCAGTTCTTC

V: TRBV6-5
D: -
size: few
J: TRBJ1-3
CDR3: CASTQFGTLRGNTIYF
DNA: TGTGCCAGCACCCAATTCGGGACTCTTAGGGGAAACACCATATATTTT

V: TRBV12-3/TRBV12-4
D: -
size: few
J: TRBJ2-2
CDR3: CASPSPGELFF
DNA: TGTGCCAGCCCTTCTCCCGGGGAGCTGTTTTTT

V: TRBV6-1
D: -
size: -
J: TRBJ1-4
CDR3: CASSEQNLGYGKPFF
DNA: TGTGCCAGCAGTGAACAGAATTTGGGGTATGGAAAACCGTTTTTT

V: TRBV3-1
D: TRBD1
size: -
J: TRBJ2-5
CDR3: CASSDRTGEETQYF
DNA: TGTGCCAGCAGCGATCGGACAGGAGAAGAGACCCAGTACTTC

V: TRBV9
D: -
size: -
J: TRBJ2-2
CDR3: CASSVDPGTGEPFF
DNA: TGTGCCAGCAGCGTAGATCCCGGCACCGGGGAGCCGTTTTTT

V: TRBV3-1
D: -
size: -
J: TRBJ2-1
CDR3: CASSLGPEAGEQFF
DNA: TGTGCCAGCAGCCTCGGGCCCGAAGCGGGTGAGCAGTTCTTC

V: TRBV4-1
D: -
size: few
J: TRBJ2-7
CDR3: CASSQDPGWDDEQYF
DNA: TGCGCCAGCAGCCAAGATCCGGGTTGGGACGACGAGCAGTACTTC

V: TRBV7-9
D: -
size: -
J: TRBJ1-3
CDR3: CASSSTGGVSVSGNTIYF
DNA: TGTGCCAGCAGCAGCACGGGAGGGGTTTCAGTCTCTGGAAACACCATATATTTT

V: TRBV12-3/TRBV12-4
D: TRBD1
size: few
J: TRBJ1-5
CDR3: CASSRQTGGSNQPQHF
DNA: TGTGCCAGCAGTCGACAAACAGGGGGTAGCAATCAGCCCCAGCATTTT

V: TRBV5-1
D: -
size: -
J: TRBJ1-1
CDR3: CASSLWGQGKAFF
DNA: TGCGCCAGCAGCTTGTGGGGGCAGGGTAAAGCTTTCTTT

V: TRBV5-1
D: TRBD1
size: -
J: TRBJ2-4
CDR3: CASSLVGTGKNIQYF
DNA: TGCGCCAGCAGCTTGGTTGGGACAGGAAAAAACATTCAGTACTTC

V: TRBV7-6
D: TRBD1
size: many
J: TRBJ1-2
CDR3: CASSPDRDGYTF
DNA: TGTGCCAGCAGCCCAGACAGGGATGGCTACACCTTC

V: TRBV7-6
D: -
size: few
J: TRBJ2-7
CDR3: CASSLALRGGAEQYF
DNA: TGTGCCAGCAGCTTAGCCCTCAGGGGAGGCGCCGAGCAGTACTTC

V: TRBV7-2
D: TRBD2
size: -
J: TRBJ2-5
CDR3: CASSHSRPSGAKETQYF
DNA: TGTGCCAGCAGCCACTCAAGGCCTAGCGGGGCAAAAGAGACCCAGTACTTC